Following are 5 T cell receptor beta chains from one sample sequenced in a study of cytomegalovirus exposure and HLA in healthy donors. PCR was performed using 60 Vbeta and 13 Jbeta primers. Sequenced by immunoSEQ multiplex PCR; TCRdb stores in-frame clones only, minus some. Of 130,000 to 150,000 clones listed, over 70% were seen once; the top ten hold approximately 6.2%. The sample consisted of PBMCs. All receptors come from a man aged 35-49 years in good health and CMV-seropositive.

The rearrangement joins TRBV11-3 to TRBJ1-2; D unresolved. The V and J ends lost 3 bases and 5 bases respectively, with 10 bases between them. CDR3 length: 13 amino acids. Germline V gene sequence: CDR1 SGHNT, CDR2 YENEEA. CDR3 DNA: TGTGCCAGCAGCTTGACCGAGACTTATGGCTACACCTTC. Protein: CASSLTETYGYTF.

This clone was detected only once. The chain couples TRBV9 to TRBJ2-1; TRBD2 matches 10 bases. The CDR3 extends over 16 amino acids. The junction had 7 bases not matched to a gene; V was cut back by 3 bases and J by 4 bases. In germline, CDR1 is SGDLS, CDR2 YYNGEE. CDR3 in amino acids: CASSALWTSGYNEQFF. As DNA, the CDR3 is TGTGCCAGCAGCGCCCTGTGGACTAGCGGATACAATGAGCAGTTCTTC.

The chain links TRBV21-1 to TRBJ2-6; TRBD1 is taken as the D call from the table, unchecked against the DNA. TRBV21-1 is annotated as a pseudogene. The CDR3 has 21 residues. CDR3 nucleotide sequence: TGTGCCAGCAGCAAAGCGCTTTGGGGCAGGGGCTTTCGTTCTGGGGCCAACGTCCTGACTTTC. Protein: CASSKALWGRGFRSGANVLTF.

The chain employs TRBV28 and TRBJ1-6; D is uncertain. Deletions cut 5 bases from V and 2 bases from J, with 19 bases between. Germline CDR1 is MDHEN and CDR2 is SYDVKM. CDR3 length: 18 amino acids. For the CDR3, the DNA is TGTGCCAGCAGTCCCCACCTCCCCTCGGGGACCTATAATTCACCCCTCCACTTT. This gives the protein CASSPHLPSGTYNSPLHF. Together with reference TRBV28 and TRBJ1-6, the CDR3 gives the full variable domain: DVKVTQSSRYLVKRTGEKVFLECVQDMDHENMFWYRQDPGLGLRLIYFSYDVKMKEKGDIPEGYSVSREKKERFSLILESASTNQTSMYLCASSPHLPSGTYNSPLHFGNGTRLTVT.

The chain has TRBV19 and TRBJ1-2; D unclear. V lost 4 bases, J lost 2 bases, and 8 bases lay in between. Germline V gene lookup returns CDR1 LNHDA and CDR2 SQIVND (reference sequence). The CDR3 is made up of 13 amino acids. CDR3 nucleotide sequence: TGTGCCAGTAGTAGTGGGCAGAACTATGGCTACACCTTC. Protein: CASSSGQNYGYTF.